The rows below give T cell receptor beta chains drawn from one sample of a study of beta chain features in type 1 diabetes. The data were produced by immunoSEQ multiplex PCR, yet TCRdb's version contains in-frame clones alone and is incomplete. Among around 150,000 clones listed, about 7.3% were seen once. The source material was central memory CD4+ T cells from blood. These TCRs come from a man aged 18 to 29 in good health. Both conserved end residues are part of each CDR3. A D gene is named only where the DNA matches it firmly. Expanded clones get a size class; other rows say once, few or many, or leave the size out.

TRBJ1-1	13	few	.	TRBV10-3	TGTGCCATCACAGGGGACGTGAACACTGAAGCTTTCTTT	CAITGDVNTEAFF
TRBJ1-6	16	many	.	TRBV18	TGTGCCAGCTCACCGACTCCGAGCTCCTATAATTCACCCCTCCACTTT	CASSPTPSSYNSPLHF
TRBJ1-2	13	few	.	TRBV27	TGTGCCAGCAGTTTCGGGAGGGATCGTGGCTACACCTTC	CASSFGRDRGYTF
TRBJ1-2	15	few	.	TRBV14	TGTGCCAGCAGCCAAGAGATACACAGTAACTATGGCTACACCTTC	CASSQEIHSNYGYTF
TRBJ2-5	15	.	TRBD2	TRBV5-6	TGTGCCAGCAGCTTGGATATTGTGGGAGGGGAGACCCAGTACTTC	CASSLDIVGGETQYF
TRBJ1-2	14	few	.	TRBV6-6	TGTGCCAGCAGAAACAGTGAAACCCACTATGGCTACACCTTC	CASRNSETHYGYTF
TRBJ1-2	16	.	TRBD1	TRBV4-2	TGTGCCAGCAGCCAGAGCTGGACAGGGGAAAAGAATGGCTACACCTTC	CASSQSWTGEKNGYTF
TRBJ2-3	14	.	.	TRBV2	TGTGCCAGCAGTGAAGCTTCGACTGTAGATACGCAGTATTTT	CASSEASTVDTQYF
TRBJ2-4	11	.	.	TRBV6-5	TGTGCCAGCCGGGAATCGGACATTCAGTACTTC	CASRESDIQYF
TRBJ1-2	13	few	TRBD1	TRBV9	TGTGCCAGCAGCCCATCGACAGGGGGGGGCTACACCTTC	CASSPSTGGGYTF
TRBJ1-2	12	.	TRBD1	TRBV28	TGTGCCAGCAGCAAACAGGGGTGGGGCTACACCTTC	CASSKQGWGYTF
TRBJ1-3	15	few	TRBD1	TRBV7-2	TGTGCCAGCAGCTGGGACAGCAAAACGGGAAACACCATATATTTT	CASSWDSKTGNTIYF
TRBJ2-7	12	.	TRBD2	TRBV27	TGTGCCAGCAGTCCTAGCGGGCCTGAGCAGTACTTC	CASSPSGPEQYF
TRBJ2-1	18	few	TRBD2	TRBV4-1	TGCGCCAGCAGCCAAGAGGGAGGGATGTACGCATCCTACAATGAGCAGTTCTTC	CASSQEGGMYASYNEQFF
TRBJ1-1	16	.	TRBD1	TRBV5-6	TGTGCCAGCAGCTACGGGACAGGGGATTCGAGTACTGAAGCTTTCTTT	CASSYGTGDSSTEAFF
TRBJ2-7	13	.	.	TRBV7-8	TGTGCCAGCAGCTTTCCCAGGGTTGTCGAGCAGTACTTC	CASSFPRVVEQYF
TRBJ2-3	14	.	.	TRBV1	TGCACCAGCAGCCGACTGTCTAGCACAGATACGCAGTATTTT	CTSSRLSSTDTQYF
TRBJ2-3	15	few	.	TRBV5-8	TGTGCCAGCAGCTTCTTCCAGGGGAACACAGATACGCAGTATTTT	CASSFFQGNTDTQYF
TRBJ1-1	11	many	.	TRBV30	TGTGGACAGCCCCTGAACACTGAAGCTTTCTTT	CGQPLNTEAFF
TRBJ2-7	14	few	TRBD1	TRBV29-1	TGCAGCGTTCCGGGACAGGGGGCTGTCTACGAGCAGTACTTC	CSVPGQGAVYEQYF
TRBJ2-5	17	.	TRBD1	TRBV5-1	TGCGCCAGCAGCTTCGGTTGGTCGACAGGGGGACAAGAGACCCAGTACTTC	CASSFGWSTGGQETQYF
TRBJ2-5	14	.	.	TRBV28	TGTGCCAGCAGTAAACTCCAGGGTCAAGAGACCCAGTACTTC	CASSKLQGQETQYF
TRBJ1-5	14	few	.	TRBV16	TGTGCCAGCAGCCAATCACCCGGGAATCAGCCCCAGCATTTT	CASSQSPGNQPQHF
TRBJ2-7	11	few	.	TRBV20-1	TGCAGTGCTAGATCCGGGAACGAGCAGTACTTC	CSARSGNEQYF
TRBJ2-1	14	.	TRBD2	TRBV29-1	TGCAGCCCACAGCGGGGGGGCTCCTACAATGAGCAGTTCTTC	CSPQRGGSYNEQFF
TRBJ1-5	14	.	.	TRBV7-2	TGTGCCAGCAGCTTCCGGACGGAGGGTCAGCCCCAGCATTTT	CASSFRTEGQPQHF
TRBJ1-2	14	few	TRBD1	TRBV28	TGTGCCAGCAGTTCTGGGGGACAGCTATATGGCTACACCTTC	CASSSGGQLYGYTF
TRBJ1-1	12	.	.	TRBV5-4	TGTGCCAGCAGCACCAGGGACACTGAAGCTTTCTTT	CASSTRDTEAFF
TRBJ2-1	13	many	TRBD2	TRBV29-1	TGCAGCGGTCTACGGGAGGAGGCCAATGAGCAGTTCTTC	CSGLREEANEQFF
TRBJ2-7	15	many	.	TRBV27	TGTGCCAGCAGTTCATTGACAGTCCAAAGCTACGAGCAGTACTTC	CASSSLTVQSYEQYF
TRBJ1-1	13	.	.	TRBV7-3	TGTGCCAGCAGCCTCGATATGGCCACTGAAGCTTTCTTT	CASSLDMATEAFF
TRBJ1-1	14	few	.	TRBV5-1	TGCGCCAGCAGCTTACAAATCGGGGACACTGAAGCTTTCTTT	CASSLQIGDTEAFF
TRBJ2-7	14	.	TRBD1	TRBV6-1	TGTGCCAGCAGAAGGACAGGGGCCTACTACGAGCAGTACTTC	CASRRTGAYYEQYF
TRBJ1-4	13	.	.	TRBV5-1	TGCGCCAGCAGCTTTGGAGGGAATGAAAAACTGTTTTTT	CASSFGGNEKLFF
TRBJ1-2	15	many	.	TRBV28	TGTGCCAGCAGTCTACTAGAACAGGGTATCGCGGGCTACACCTTC	CASSLLEQGIAGYTF
TRBJ2-7	14	.	.	TRBV18	TGTGCCAGCTCCCTCCGGGTCCCAACCTACGAGCAGTACTTC	CASSLRVPTYEQYF
TRBJ2-1	17	few	TRBD2	TRBV11-1	TGTGCCAGCAGCCCGAGGACTAGCGGGAGATCCTACAATGAGCAGTTCTTC	CASSPRTSGRSYNEQFF
TRBJ2-7	11	few	.	TRBV28	TGTGCCAGCAGACAAATCTACGAGCAGTACTTC	CASRQIYEQYF
TRBJ2-1	16	.	TRBD1	TRBV5-4	TGTGCCAGCAGCTCCCCCCTGGGGCAGGGGGTTAATGAGCAGTTCTTC	CASSSPLGQGVNEQFF
TRBJ2-7	17	.	.	TRBV30	TGTGCCTGGTTTTTCCCTTTTAGTTTCAGGGAATCCTACGAGCAGTACTTC	CAWFFPFSFRESYEQYF
TRBJ1-2	15	.	TRBD1	TRBV6-1	TGTGCCAGCAGTGAACTGGGACAGCCGTTTTATGGCTACACCTTC	CASSELGQPFYGYTF
TRBJ2-3	15	.	.	TRBV7-7	TGTGCTAGCAGCGTAGGAGGTCTTAGCACAGATACGCAGTATTTT	CASSVGGLSTDTQYF
TRBJ1-1	13	few	.	TRBV6-4	TGTGCCAGCAGTGTACGGGAGAACACTGAAGCTTTCTTT	CASSVRENTEAFF
TRBJ2-5	15	.	.	TRBV11-1	TGTGCCAGCAGCTTCCGGGACATAAGGGCCAAGACCCAGTACTTC	CASSFRDIRAKTQYF
TRBJ2-7	16	many	.	TRBV15	TGTGCCACCAGCAGAGATTCGGCTGCAGCGTGGTACGAGCAGTACTTC	CATSRDSAAAWYEQYF
TRBJ2-1	15	.	.	TRBV11-3	TGTGCCAGCAGCCGCGGGGGATCGAAGGGGGATGAGCAGTTCTTC	CASSRGGSKGDEQFF
TRBJ2-7	16	few	TRBD1	TRBV28	TGTGCCAGCAATTCACCAGCAGAGACAGGGACCTACGAGCAGTACTTC	CASNSPAETGTYEQYF
TRBJ2-3	13	few	.	TRBV7-2	TGTGCCAGCAACCGCCGGAGTTCAGATACGCAGTATTTT	CASNRRSSDTQYF
TRBJ2-7	18	.	.	TRBV2	TGTGCCAGCAGTGAAGGGGTGTGGGGCCCCATATCCAATTACGAGCAGTACTTC	CASSEGVWGPISNYEQYF
TRBJ2-2	16	.	TRBD2	TRBV25-1	TGTGCCAGCAGTATGTTAGCGGGGGTCAACACCGGGGAGCTGTTTTTT	CASSMLAGVNTGELFF
TRBJ2-1	16	.	TRBD2	TRBV11-1	TGTGCCAGCAGCATCCTACTAGCGGGAGGCTACAATGAGCAGTTCTTC	CASSILLAGGYNEQFF
TRBJ2-5	14	.	.	TRBV27	TGTGCCAGCAGTTTAACGGCTAGCCGGGAGACCCAGTACTTC	CASSLTASRETQYF
TRBJ1-5	12	.	.	TRBV4-2	TGTGCCAGCAGCCAACAGAATCAGCCCCAGCATTTT	CASSQQNQPQHF
TRBJ2-1	16	few	TRBD2	TRBV7-2	TGTGCCAGCAGCTTAGGAGGGGGACTAGGACTATCCGAGCAGTTCTTC	CASSLGGGLGLSEQFF
TRBJ2-7	14	few	TRBD1	TRBV6-5	TGTGCCAGCAGTTACGGGACAGAAGCCTACGAGCAGTACTTC	CASSYGTEAYEQYF